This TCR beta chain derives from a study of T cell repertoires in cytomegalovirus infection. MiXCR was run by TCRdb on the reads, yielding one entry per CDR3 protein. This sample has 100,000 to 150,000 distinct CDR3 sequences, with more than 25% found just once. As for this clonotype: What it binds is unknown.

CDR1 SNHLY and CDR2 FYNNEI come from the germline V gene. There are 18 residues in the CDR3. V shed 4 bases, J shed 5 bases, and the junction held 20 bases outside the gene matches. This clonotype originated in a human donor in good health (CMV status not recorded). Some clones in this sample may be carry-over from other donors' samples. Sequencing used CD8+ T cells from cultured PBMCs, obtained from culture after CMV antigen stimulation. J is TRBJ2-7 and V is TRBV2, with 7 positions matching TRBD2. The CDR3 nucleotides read TGTGCCAGCAGTGGGATTGACCCATTCTGGGGGGGATTTGACGAGCAGTACTTC. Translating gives CASSGIDPFWGGFDEQYF.